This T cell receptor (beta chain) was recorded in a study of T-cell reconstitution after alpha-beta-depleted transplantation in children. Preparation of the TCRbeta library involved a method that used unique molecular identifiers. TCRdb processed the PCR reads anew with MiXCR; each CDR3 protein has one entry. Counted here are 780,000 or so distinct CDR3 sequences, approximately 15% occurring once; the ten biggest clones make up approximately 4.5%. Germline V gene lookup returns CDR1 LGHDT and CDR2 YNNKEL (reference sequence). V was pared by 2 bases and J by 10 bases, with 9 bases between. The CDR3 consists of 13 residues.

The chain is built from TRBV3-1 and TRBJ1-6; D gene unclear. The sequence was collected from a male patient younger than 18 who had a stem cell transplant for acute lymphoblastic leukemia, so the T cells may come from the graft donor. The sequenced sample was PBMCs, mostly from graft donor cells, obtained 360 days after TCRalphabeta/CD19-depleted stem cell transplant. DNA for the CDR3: TGTGCCAGCAGCCAAAGTGGTGTATCACCCCTCCACTTT. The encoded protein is CASSQSGVSPLHF.